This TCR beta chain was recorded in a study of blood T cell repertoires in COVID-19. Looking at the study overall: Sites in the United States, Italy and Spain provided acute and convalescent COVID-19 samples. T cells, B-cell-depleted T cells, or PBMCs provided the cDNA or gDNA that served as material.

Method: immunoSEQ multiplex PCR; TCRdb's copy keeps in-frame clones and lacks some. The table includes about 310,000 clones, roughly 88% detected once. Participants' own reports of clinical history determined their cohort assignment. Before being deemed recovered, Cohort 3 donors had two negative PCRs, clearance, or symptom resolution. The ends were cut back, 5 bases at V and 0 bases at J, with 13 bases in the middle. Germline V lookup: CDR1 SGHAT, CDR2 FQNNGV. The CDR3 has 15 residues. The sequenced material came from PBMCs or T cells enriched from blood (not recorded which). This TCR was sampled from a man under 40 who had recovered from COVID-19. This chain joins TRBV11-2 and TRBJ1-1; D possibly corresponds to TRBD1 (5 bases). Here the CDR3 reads CASSPSGAMNTEAFF. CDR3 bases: TGTGCCAGCAGCCCCAGTGGGGCGATGAACACTGAAGCTTTCTTT.